The 20 T cell receptor beta chains below were found in one sample sequenced in a study of T cell responses to AZD1222 COVID-19 vaccine. Repertoires were generated with immunoSEQ multiplex PCR, while TCRdb's copy carries only in-frame clones and drops some. Among approximately 120,000 clones listed, approximately 90% were seen once. The sequences come from peripheral blood, collected on day 0 of AZD1222 vaccination. The receptors here all came from an adult in good health.

The chain has TRBV30 and TRBJ2-6; 7 bases align to TRBD2. The germline V gene encodes CDR1 GTSNPN and CDR2 SVGIG (reference sequence). CDR3 size: 16 residues. V was pared by 8 bases and J by 0 bases, with 10 bases of the junction left unmatched. CDR3 region: CARNLAEVSGANVLTF. The CDR3 bases are TGTGCCCGAAATCTAGCGGAGGTCTCTGGGGCCAACGTCCTGACTTTC.

The genes are TRBV6-4 and TRBJ2-3; 7 nucleotides line up with TRBD2. After removal of 4 bases from V and 5 bases from J, the junction contained 12 bases not matched to a gene. There are 16 residues in the CDR3. CDR1 and CDR2 from the germline V gene are MRHNA and SNTAGT. Here the CDR3 reads CASSALAFQTQDTQYF. As DNA, the CDR3 is TGTGCCAGCAGTGCACTAGCGTTCCAAACCCAAGATACGCAGTATTTT.

The chain recombines TRBV24-1 with TRBJ2-1; the match to TRBD1 covers 7 bases. In germline, CDR1 is KGHDR, CDR2 SFDVKD. The CDR3 is 12 amino acids. Trimming cost V 4 bases and J 15 bases; bases outside gene matches: 8. The CDR3 DNA is TGTGCCACCAGTGACCCCGACAGGGATCCGTTCTTC. Amino acid sequence: CATSDPDRDPFF.

The gene calls are TRBV20-1 and TRBJ2-1, with 9 positions matching TRBD2. Trimming took 3 bases from V and 9 from J; bases not matched to a gene: 18. The CDR3 spans 17 residues. Germline V gene lookup returns CDR1 DFQATT and CDR2 SNEGSKA (reference sequence). The CDR3 here is CSASRSDFAGGPSEQFF. The CDR3 bases are TGCAGTGCTAGTCGCTCCGATTTTGCGGGAGGGCCAAGTGAGCAGTTCTTC.

This chain links TRBV6-5 with TRBJ1-2; weak D call: TRBD1 (6 bases). CDR1 is MNHEY, CDR2 SVGAGI, per germline. V shed 0 bases and J shed 2 bases, with 10 bases lying between them. The CDR3 has 15 residues. CDR3: CASSYSTGGNYGYTF. CDR3 DNA sequence: TGTGCCAGCAGTTACTCGACTGGGGGCAACTATGGCTACACCTTC.

This chain connects TRBV9 to TRBJ2-5; tentatively, D is TRBD1 (5 bases). The germline V and J ends were trimmed by 5 bases and 5 bases, with 16 bases remaining between them. In germline, CDR1 is SGDLS, CDR2 YYNGEE. This CDR3 has 14 residues. The CDR3 nucleotides read TGTGCCAGCAGTTCCTCGACAGTGCAGGAGACCCAGTACTTC. This translates into CASSSSTVQETQYF.

V gene TRBV3-1 (or the pseudogene TRBV3-2) combines with J gene TRBJ2-1; possibly TRBD2 for D (5 bases). CDR1 and CDR2 (germline): LGHDT, YNNKEL (reference sequence). Trimming shortened V by 3 bases and J by 6 bases, and 12 bases separated the two germline ends. The CDR3 runs to 14 residues. The CDR3 DNA reads TGTGCCAGCAGCCACCCTGGGAGAATCAATGAGCAGTTCTTC. The encoded protein is CASSHPGRINEQFF.

The chain joins TRBV19 to TRBJ1-5; 10 bases are shared with TRBD1. CDR3 length equals 14 residues. CDR1 and CDR2 (germline): LNHDA, SQIVND (reference sequence). V lost 10 bases to trimming and J lost 3 bases; unmatched junction nucleotides: 6. The CDR3 nucleotides read TGTGCCACCAGAGGGACAGGGGTCAATCAGCCCCAGCATTTT. Protein product: CATRGTGVNQPQHF.

V gene TRBV11-2 combines with J gene TRBJ1-6; 9 bases line up with TRBD1. The CDR3 is 16 residues long. Germline CDR1 is SGHAT and CDR2 is FQNNGV. Trimming took 0 bases from V and 6 from J; bases not matched to a gene: 3. The CDR3 DNA reads as TGTGCCAGCAGCTTAGAAACAGGGGGCAGTAATTCACCCCTCCACTTT. Translation: CASSLETGGSNSPLHF.

The chain joins TRBV10-2 to TRBJ2-7, with 7 bases aligning to TRBD2. The V gene's germline CDR1 is WSHSY and CDR2 SAAADI. This CDR3 comprises 16 residues. V shed 2 bases and J 1 base; nucleotides not matched to a gene: 8. CDR3 nucleotides: TGCGCCAGCAGTGAGGTAGTGGGAGGGTTATCCTACGAGCAGTACTTC. This sequence encodes CASSEVVGGLSYEQYF.

The chain has TRBV19 and TRBJ2-4; 7 positions match TRBD1. J lost 8 bases, V lost 5 bases, and 6 bases had no gene match. Germline loops: CDR1 LNHDA, CDR2 SQIVND (reference sequence). The CDR3 has 13 residues. The CDR3 DNA sequence: TGTGCCAGTAGTGAGACAGGGAGTTACATTCAGTACTTC. Its protein is CASSETGSYIQYF.

This clone was seen only once. J is TRBJ2-5 and V is TRBV5-1, with unresolved D. Trimming cost V 4 bases and J 0 bases, with 7 bases left between them. The germline V gene encodes CDR1 SGHRS and CDR2 YFSETQ. This CDR3 is 13 amino acids long. CDR3 in amino acids: CASSGKHQETQYF. The CDR3 DNA reads TGCGCCAGCAGCGGGAAACACCAAGAGACCCAGTACTTC.

For this clone: This same CDR3 is encoded by further DNA sequences in the sample. V is TRBV28 and J is TRBJ2-1; D unclear. The V end was cut by 3 bases, the J end by 7 bases, with 7 bases between. The CDR3 length is 12 residues. CDR1 MDHEN and CDR2 SYDVKM come from the germline V gene. CDR3 amino acids: CASSLGGNEQFF. The CDR3 DNA sequence: TGTGCCAGCAGTTTGGGTGGTAATGAGCAGTTCTTC.

V is TRBV2 and J is TRBJ1-4, with 12 positions matching TRBD1. The CDR3 is made up of 15 amino acids. With 4 bases clipped from V and 8 bases from J, the junction kept 5 bases outside the gene matches. Germline CDR1 SNHLY, CDR2 FYNNEI. The CDR3 sequence: CASSVAGTGGEKLFF. As DNA, the CDR3 is TGTGCCAGCAGTGTAGCCGGGACAGGGGGCGAAAAACTGTTTTTT.

This chain uses TRBV30 with TRBJ1-6; 9 bases map to TRBD1. Germline V gene data show CDR1 as GTSNPN and CDR2 as SVGIG (reference sequence). The CDR3 loop spans 15 amino acids. With V trimmed by 2 bases and J by 5 bases, 4 bases remained unmatched. In DNA form, the CDR3 reads TGTGCCTGGAGTCGACAGGGGGGAGATAATTCACCCCTCCACTTT. This translates into CAWSRQGGDNSPLHF. Complete variable domain (other parts from reference TRBV30 and TRBJ1-6): SQTIHQWPATLVQPVGSPLSLECTVEGTSNPNLYWYRQAAGRGLQLLFYSVGIGQISSEVPQNLSASRPQDRQFILSSKKLLLSDSGFYLCAWSRQGGDNSPLHFGNGTRLTVT.

The V call is TRBV6-2 or TRBV6-3, the J call TRBJ2-3, with D tentatively TRBD1 (6 bases). The germline CDR1 and CDR2 sequences are MNHEY and SVGEGT. V was clipped by 0 bases and J by 0 bases, with 7 bases between them. CDR3 length equals 15 residues. The CDR3: CASSYSQGSTDTQYF. The DNA for the CDR3 is TGTGCCAGCAGTTACTCCCAGGGGAGCACAGATACGCAGTATTTT.

The chain carries TRBV6-6 and TRBJ1-2; D not certain. Trimming took off 4 bases at V and 3 bases at J, with 6 bases between the two ends. Germline CDR1 reads MNHNY; CDR2 reads SVGAGI (reference sequence). The CDR3 runs to 12 residues. CDR3 amino acids: CASSSGDYGYTF. In DNA, the CDR3 is TGTGCCAGCAGTTCAGGTGACTATGGCTACACCTTC.

The rearrangement joins TRBV28 to TRBJ1-6; D is unresolved. In germline, CDR1 is MDHEN, CDR2 SYDVKM. The CDR3 has 15 residues. The V and J ends lost 4 bases and 12 bases respectively, with 19 bases between them. CDR3 bases: TGTGCCAGCAGTTCACCGACGGTCGATAGCAAACCCCTCCACTTT. Translation: CASSSPTVDSKPLHF.

The gene calls are TRBV14 and TRBJ2-2; D is uncertain. CDR3 length: 15 amino acids. Germline V lookup: CDR1 SGHDN, CDR2 FVKESK. Trimming shortened V by 2 bases and J by 8 bases, and 15 bases separated the two germline ends. CDR3 residues: CASSQPRGLGGELFF. The CDR3 DNA reads as TGTGCCAGCAGCCAACCAAGAGGTCTAGGTGGGGAGCTGTTTTTT.

The chain recombines TRBV5-1 with TRBJ1-4; D unclear. Trimming took off 4 bases at V and 2 bases at J, with 9 bases between the two ends. The CDR3 contains 14 residues. Per the germline V gene, CDR1 is SGHRS and CDR2 is YFSETQ. The CDR3 DNA is TGCGCCAGCAGCGAGGGTGGGACTAATGAAAAACTGTTTTTT. Its protein is CASSEGGTNEKLFF. Full variable domain (remainder filled in from reference TRBV5-1 and TRBJ1-4): KAGVTQTPRYLIKTRGQQVTLSCSPISGHRSVSWYQQTPGQGLQFLFEYFSETQRNKGNFPGRFSGRQFSNSRSEMNVSTLELGDSALYLCASSEGGTNEKLFFGSGTQLSVL.